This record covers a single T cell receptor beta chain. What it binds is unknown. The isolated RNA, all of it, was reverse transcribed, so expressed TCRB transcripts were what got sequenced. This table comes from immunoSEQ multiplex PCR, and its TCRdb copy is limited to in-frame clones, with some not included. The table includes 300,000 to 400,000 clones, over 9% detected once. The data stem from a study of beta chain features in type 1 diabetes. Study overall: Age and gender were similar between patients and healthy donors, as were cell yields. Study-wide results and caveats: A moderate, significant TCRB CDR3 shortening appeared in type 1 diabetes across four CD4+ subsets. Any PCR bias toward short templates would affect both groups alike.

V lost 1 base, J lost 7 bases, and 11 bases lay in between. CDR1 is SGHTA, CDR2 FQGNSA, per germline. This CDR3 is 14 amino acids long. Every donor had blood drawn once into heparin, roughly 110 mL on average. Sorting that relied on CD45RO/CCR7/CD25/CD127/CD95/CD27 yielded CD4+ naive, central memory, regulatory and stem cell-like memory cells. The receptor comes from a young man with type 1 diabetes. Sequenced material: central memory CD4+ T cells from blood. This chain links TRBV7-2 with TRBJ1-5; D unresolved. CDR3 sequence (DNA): TGTGCCAGCAGCTTAGGACCTTTTCCCCAGCCCCAGCATTTT. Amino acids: CASSLGPFPQPQHF.